These 30 T cell receptor beta chains were all obtained from the same sample, sequenced in a study of OX40 agonist ivuxolimab in advanced cancers. Sequenced by immunoSEQ multiplex PCR; TCRdb stores in-frame clones only, minus some. Here the sample spans around 31,000 clones, 70% to 90% being singletons. Sequencing used CD4+ or CD8+ T cells sorted from blood, obtained in a trial of the OX40 agonist ivuxolimab. These receptors were obtained from an adult with an advanced solid tumor such as melanoma, head and neck, liver or kidney cancer.

The chain employs TRBV7-9 and TRBJ2-2; tentative D call: TRBD2 (6 bases). The V end lost 2 bases, the J end lost 5 bases, and 12 bases lay between the germline ends. Per the germline V gene, CDR1 is SEHNR and CDR2 is FQNEAQ (reference sequence). The length of the CDR3 is 15 residues. The CDR3 protein is CASSLQGGGTGELFF. The CDR3 DNA sequence: TGTGCCAGCAGCTTACAGGGAGGCGGGACCGGGGAGCTGTTTTTT.

This chain connects TRBV7-8 to TRBJ2-1; 8 positions agree with TRBD2. The V gene end was trimmed by 3 bases and the J gene end by 9 bases; junction bases not matched to a gene: 13. The CDR3 has 16 residues. Per the germline V gene, CDR1 is SGHVS and CDR2 is FQNEAQ. The CDR3 DNA sequence: TGTGCCAGCAGCTTGGACGGGAGGGGAGTTTTCCCTGAGCAGTTCTTC. Translated, it gives CASSLDGRGVFPEQFF.

The V gene is TRBV6-1, the J gene TRBJ2-2, with D perhaps matching TRBD1 (6 bases). Germline values: CDR1 MNHNS, CDR2 SASEGT. The CDR3 loop spans 15 amino acids. V lost 6 bases, J lost 5 bases, and 16 bases lay in between. CDR3 loop: CASSPSTGSTGELFF. For the CDR3, the DNA is TGTGCCAGCAGCCCATCGACAGGCTCAACCGGGGAGCTGTTTTTT.

The rearrangement links TRBV18 to TRBJ2-7; possibly TRBD2 for D (5 bases). The germline CDR1 and CDR2 sequences are KGHSH and LQKENI. Deletions cut 6 bases from V and 1 base from J, with 16 bases between. This CDR3 spans 15 amino acids. The CDR3 DNA reads as TGTGCCAGCTCCAGGTGGTCCGGGGAATCCTACGAGCAGTACTTC. Translating gives CASSRWSGESYEQYF.

In the case of this clone: The junction and the germline gene differ at one end; a read error may be behind it. J is TRBJ2-5 and V is TRBV10-2; D is unresolved. The length of the CDR3 is 15 residues. From germline, CDR1 is WSHSY and CDR2 SAAADI. For the CDR3, the DNA is TGCGCCAGCAATGAGGAGAACAGTCCCCAAGAGACCCAGTACTTC. Amino acids: CASNEENSPQETQYF.

The rearrangement uses TRBV7-8 and TRBJ2-7; TRBD1 matches at 8 bases. The CDR3 extends over 19 amino acids. The germline V gene has CDR1 SGHVS and CDR2 FQNEAQ. The ends lost 4 bases at V and 3 bases at J; junction bases unmatched: 20. The CDR3 nucleotides are TGTGCCAGCAGCTCAATAGTGGTCCGACAGGGGAGATCTCACTACGAGCAGTACTTC. It specifies CASSSIVVRQGRSHYEQYF. Full variable domain (outside the CDR3, taken from reference TRBV7-8 and TRBJ2-7): GAGVSQSPRYKVAKRGQDVALRCDPISGHVSLFWYQQALGQGPEFLTYFQNEAQLDKSGLPSDRFFAERPEGSVSTLKIQRTQQEDSAVYLCASSSIVVRQGRSHYEQYFGPGTRLTVT.

This sequence joins TRBV7-8 and TRBJ2-1; 9 bases are shared with TRBD2. Germline V lookup: CDR1 SGHVS, CDR2 FQNEAQ. The CDR3 runs 15 residues. J was trimmed by 7 bases and V by 1 base; bases with no gene match: 5. CDR3 residues: CASSLELAGSNEQFF. The DNA of the CDR3 is TGTGCCAGCAGCTTAGAACTAGCGGGTTCTAATGAGCAGTTCTTC.

The rearrangement uses TRBV6-5 and TRBJ2-1; D gene unclear. Germline V gene sequence: CDR1 MNHEY, CDR2 SVGAGI. V dropped 5 bases and J dropped 10 bases, with 9 bases sitting between them. This CDR3 has 11 residues. The CDR3 nucleotides read TGTGCCAGCAGTCATGGTGGAGAGCAGTTCTTC. Protein product: CASSHGGEQFF.

This clone was found once. This rearrangement joins TRBV27 to TRBJ2-7; D uncertain. V lost 6 bases, J lost 6 bases, and 15 bases lay in between. CDR3 size: 13 residues. Looked up from germline, CDR1 is MNHEY and CDR2 is SMNVEV (reference sequence). The chain's CDR3 is CASSPGLAVEQYF. CDR3 nucleotides: TGTGCCAGCAGCCCGGGCCTGGCCGTCGAGCAGTACTTC.

V usage is TRBV10-2 and J usage is TRBJ1-1, with D perhaps matching TRBD1 (5 bases). This CDR3 contains 14 residues. Trimming removed 6 bases at V and 4 bases at J, with 15 bases between. CDR1 and CDR2 from the germline V gene are WSHSY and SAAADI. CDR3 nucleotide sequence: TGCGCCAGCAGCAGCTGGGGGTTGGGCACTGAAGCTTTCTTT. Translation gives CASSSWGLGTEAFF.

The CDR3, as DNA: TGTGCCAGCAGTTTATCTTACCCGACAGGGGATTATAATTCACCCCTCCACTTT. It encodes CASSLSYPTGDYNSPLHF. This sequence joins TRBV27 and TRBJ1-6; TRBD1 matches at 8 bases. V was clipped by 0 bases and J by 4 bases; unmatched bases: 8. CDR3 size: 18 residues. CDR1 and CDR2 from the germline V gene are MNHEY and SMNVEV (reference sequence).

This sequence joins TRBV27 and TRBJ2-7; 7 bases align to TRBD1. This CDR3 has 14 residues. The germline gives CDR1 MNHEY, CDR2 SMNVEV (reference sequence). Germline trimming cut 5 bases from V and 0 bases from J; bases unmatched to any gene: 4. The CDR3 DNA reads as TGTGCCAGCAGTCCCGGGACAGACTCCTACGAGCAGTACTTC. It encodes CASSPGTDSYEQYF.

This chain joins TRBV6-5 and TRBJ1-1; D is undetermined. The germline V gene encodes CDR1 MNHEY and CDR2 SVGAGI. The CDR3 extends over 13 amino acids. V lost 9 bases, J lost 1 base, and 12 bases lay in between. The CDR3 coding sequence is TGTGCCAGTATTCCCACCGCGAACACTGAAGCTTTCTTT. Its protein is CASIPTANTEAFF.

The chain employs TRBV19 and TRBJ1-2, with TRBD1 matching over 7 bases. Germline CDR1 and CDR2: LNHDA and SQIVND (reference sequence). The length of the CDR3 is 15 residues. Trimming took 4 bases from V and 4 from J; bases not matched to a gene: 9. The CDR3 nucleotides read TGTGCCAGTAGTAACCCCTCAACAGGGGTCTATGGCTACACCTTC. Its protein product is CASSNPSTGVYGYTF.

V usage is TRBV7-2 and J usage is TRBJ1-1; perhaps TRBD1 as D (6 bases). The CDR3 totals 16 residues. The germline V and J ends were trimmed by 4 bases and 4 bases, with 19 bases remaining between them. The germline V gene has CDR1 SGHTA and CDR2 FQGNSA. The CDR3 DNA reads as TGTGCCAGCAGCTACGCCGGGACATTGGGCTTCACTGAAGCTTTCTTT. Its translation is CASSYAGTLGFTEAFF.

The gene calls are TRBV27 and TRBJ2-7; the match to TRBD2 covers 10 bases. The germline CDR1 and CDR2 sequences are MNHEY and SMNVEV (reference sequence). The CDR3 extends over 14 amino acids. The J segment lost 4 bases and the V segment lost 6 bases, leaving 6 bases of the junction unmatched. The CDR3: CASSPTSGKYEQYF. The CDR3 region has the DNA TGTGCCAGCAGCCCAACTAGCGGGAAGTACGAGCAGTACTTC.

The chain links TRBV19 to TRBJ2-2; D gene unclear. The CDR3 is 13 amino acids. With 1 base removed from V and 4 bases from J, the gap between germline ends came to 4 bases. CDR1 and CDR2 from the germline V gene are LNHDA and SQIVND (reference sequence). The CDR3 DNA sequence: TGTGCCAGTAGTATAGCGGTCACCGGGGAGCTGTTTTTT. Protein sequence: CASSIAVTGELFF.

The chain links TRBV10-2 to TRBJ2-7; 11 positions match TRBD1. The J segment lost 4 bases and the V segment lost 7 bases, leaving 6 bases of the junction unmatched. The CDR3 loop spans 14 amino acids. The germline gives CDR1 WSHSY, CDR2 SAAADI. In DNA, the CDR3 is TGCGCCAGCATCGGAGGGGACAGGGGGTACGAGCAGTACTTC. It yields the protein CASIGGDRGYEQYF.

The chain combines TRBV19 with TRBJ1-1, with D uncertain. Deletions cut 3 bases from V and 3 bases from J, with 14 bases between. Germline V lookup: CDR1 LNHDA, CDR2 SQIVND (reference sequence). This CDR3 spans 15 amino acids. In DNA form, the CDR3 reads TGTGCCAGTAGTATTTCAATCTGGAGTTACACTGAAGCTTTCTTT. It specifies CASSISIWSYTEAFF.

This clone is a singleton in its sample. This rearrangement joins TRBV21-1 to TRBJ1-1. TRBV21-1 is marked as a pseudogene. This CDR3 comprises 11 residues. CDR3 DNA sequence: TGTGCCAGCAGACTAGGTACTGAAGCTTTCTTT. Protein product: CASRLGTEAFF.

The chain couples TRBV11-2 to TRBJ1-3; D possibly corresponds to TRBD1 (6 bases). The V end was cut by 1 base, the J end by 3 bases, with 13 bases between. Germline-derived CDR1 and CDR2 are SGHAT and FQNNGV. The CDR3 has 16 amino acids. CDR3 residues: CASSLGARTDGNTIYF. Here the CDR3 DNA reads TGTGCCAGCAGCTTAGGAGCCAGGACAGATGGAAACACCATATATTTT.

The chain is built from TRBV27 and TRBJ2-7, with 9 positions matching TRBD1. There are 13 residues in the CDR3. Germline loops: CDR1 MNHEY, CDR2 SMNVEV (reference sequence). With V trimmed by 7 bases and J by 3 bases, 4 bases remained unmatched. CDR3: CASTSDRGYEQYF. In DNA form, the CDR3 reads TGTGCCAGCACCTCGGACAGGGGCTACGAGCAGTACTTC.

V usage is TRBV6-1 and J usage is TRBJ2-1; 7 nucleotides match TRBD2. The ends lost 0 bases at V and 0 bases at J; junction bases unmatched: 5. CDR1 is MNHNS, CDR2 SASEGT, per germline. CDR3 length: 17 residues. In nucleotides, the CDR3 is TGTGCCAGCAGTGAAGCGCTGTGGACTAGCTCCTACAATGAGCAGTTCTTC. This sequence encodes CASSEALWTSSYNEQFF.

V and J are TRBV5-6 and TRBJ2-3, with D tentatively TRBD1 (6 bases). The CDR3 totals 15 residues. Trimming stripped 0 bases from V and 6 bases from J, with 14 bases between. Germline V lookup: CDR1 SGHDT, CDR2 YYEEEE. In nucleotides, the CDR3 is TGTGCCAGCAGCTTGGCAGGGGTGGGAGAGGATACGCAGTATTTT. Translating gives CASSLAGVGEDTQYF.

V is TRBV28 and J is TRBJ2-3; perhaps D is TRBD1 or TRBD2 (5 bases each). CDR3 length: 15 residues. Germline V gene lookup returns CDR1 MDHEN and CDR2 SYDVKM. Trimming stripped 2 bases from V and 2 bases from J, with 11 bases between. In DNA form, the CDR3 reads TGTGCCAGCAGTTTACCATTGGGGGTCACAGATACGCAGTATTTT. Its translation: CASSLPLGVTDTQYF.

This clone was seen a few times. Germline and junction disagree at one end, which may indicate a read error. The chain employs TRBV7-7 and TRBJ2-1; 7 bases map to TRBD2. CDR1 is SSHAT, CDR2 FNYEAQ, per germline (reference sequence). The CDR3 has 13 amino acids. CDR3 amino acids: CASSPIAGNEQFF. CDR3 DNA sequence: TGTGCTAGCAGCCCTATAGCGGGCAATGAGCAGTTCTTC.

In its sample, this clone was seen once. The rearrangement joins TRBV6-1 to TRBJ2-7; possible D gene TRBD1, 5 bases. V shed 8 bases and J shed 3 bases, with 11 bases lying between them. Germline CDR1 reads MNHNS; CDR2 reads SASEGT. The CDR3 has 12 amino acids. In nucleotides, the CDR3 is TGTGCCAGCCACCAGGGCATCTACGAGCAGTACTTC. Encoded protein: CASHQGIYEQYF.

The chain couples TRBV19 to TRBJ2-7; no clear D gene. This CDR3 is 14 amino acids long. Looked up from germline, CDR1 is LNHDA and CDR2 is SQIVND (reference sequence). V was shortened by 3 bases and J by 0 bases, with 9 bases between the two germline ends. The DNA for the CDR3 is TGTGCCAGTAGTATGACCCTGAGCTCCTACGAGCAGTACTTC. Translated, it gives CASSMTLSSYEQYF.

The V and J genes are TRBV7-9 and TRBJ2-3; possibly TRBD1 for D (6 bases). The CDR3 loop spans 15 amino acids. V was cut by 4 bases and J by 0 bases, with 11 bases left in between. Per the germline V gene, CDR1 is SEHNR and CDR2 is FQNEAQ (reference sequence). This CDR3 is CASSSQTGSTDTQYF. CDR3 in DNA: TGTGCCAGCAGCTCCCAGACAGGAAGCACAGATACGCAGTATTTT. The complete variable domain, with remaining parts taken from reference TRBV7-9 and TRBJ2-3, reads DTGVSQNPRHKITKRGQNVTFRCDPISEHNRLYWYRQTLGQGPEFLTYFQNEAQLEKSRLLSDRFSAERPKGSFSTLEIQRTEQGDSAMYLCASSSQTGSTDTQYFGPGTRLTVL.

CDR3 sequence: CASSLSYNEQYF. CDR3 DNA sequence: TGTGCCAGCAGCTTGTCCTATAACGAGCAGTACTTC. The chain uses TRBV5-8 and TRBJ2-7; D gene unclear. V was trimmed by 1 base and J by 5 bases, leaving 7 bases between them. Germline V gene data show CDR1 as SGHTS and CDR2 as YDEGEE. There are 12 residues in the CDR3.